The 26 T cell receptor beta chains listed next were all sequenced from one sample in a study of yellow fever vaccine responses in identical twins. TCRdb recomputed calls from the RT-PCR reads with MiXCR, one row per CDR3 protein. The sample yields about 1,100 distinct CDR3 sequences, around 78% seen once. Here the sequenced sample was T cells from blood (PBMCs), unsorted or a sorted subset (not recorded which), taken before or after yellow fever vaccination (not recorded which). Source of these receptors: a female donor who received the yellow fever vaccine.

This clonotype was detected a few times. The chain has TRBV6-1 and TRBJ2-7; 9 nucleotides align to TRBD2. CDR1 is MNHNS, CDR2 SASEGT, per germline. V shed 6 bases and J 4 bases; nucleotides not matched to a gene: 10. The CDR3 length is 15 residues. The CDR3 sequence: CASSPFSGSAYEQYF. In DNA, the CDR3 is TGTGCCAGCAGCCCCTTTAGCGGGAGTGCGTACGAGCAGTACTTC.

The chain carries TRBV12-3 or TRBV12-4 and TRBJ2-7; D perhaps matches TRBD1 (6 bases). V was pared by 5 bases and J by 4 bases, with 12 bases between. The CDR3 runs to 13 residues. The CDR3 coding sequence is TGTGCCAGCAGTCTTCGGACAGAATACGAGCAGTACTTC. Its translation: CASSLRTEYEQYF.

V is TRBV9 and J is TRBJ2-3; the D gene is possibly TRBD1 (6 bases). V dropped 4 bases and J dropped 1 base, with 10 bases sitting between them. The CDR3 runs 14 residues. Germline V lookup: CDR1 SGDLS, CDR2 YYNGEE. The CDR3 sequence: CASSTQGRTDTQYF. The DNA of the CDR3 is TGTGCCAGCAGCACCCAGGGGCGCACAGATACGCAGTATTTT. The full variable domain, with the rest looked up from reference TRBV9 and TRBJ2-3, is DSGVTQTPKHLITATGQRVTLRCSPRSGDLSVYWYQQSLDQGLQFLIQYYNGEERAKGNILERFSAQQFPDLHSELNLSSLELGDSALYFCASSTQGRTDTQYFGPGTRLTVL.

The V gene is TRBV11-2, the J gene TRBJ2-3; 15 nucleotides agree with TRBD2. The CDR3 has 18 amino acids. From germline, CDR1 is SGHAT and CDR2 FQNNGV. J gave up 3 bases and V 5 bases, and 9 bases lay outside the gene matches. The CDR3 DNA sequence: TGTGCCAGCAGCCCCCGGACTAGCGGGGGGGCCGGGACAGATACGCAGTATTTT. The encoded protein is CASSPRTSGGAGTDTQYF.

V and J are TRBV10-1 and TRBJ2-2, with no clear D. Trimming stripped 3 bases from V and 1 base from J, with 9 bases between. The germline gives CDR1 WNHNN, CDR2 SYGVQD (reference sequence). The CDR3 is 15 residues long. The CDR3 loop reads CASSDGSLNTGELFF. The CDR3 DNA is TGCGCCAGCAGTGATGGTAGCCTGAACACCGGGGAGCTGTTTTTT.

The chain's CDR3 is CAWSPTTGWAEAFF. For the CDR3, the DNA is TGTGCCTGGAGTCCTACTACAGGGTGGGCTGAAGCTTTCTTT. The chain has TRBV30 and TRBJ1-1; a weak D match, TRBD1 (6 bases). This CDR3 spans 14 amino acids. Trimming removed 2 bases at V and 6 bases at J, with 16 bases between. Germline assignment: CDR1 GTSNPN and CDR2 SVGIG (reference sequence). The variable domain in full, with the rest retrieved from reference TRBV30 and TRBJ1-1, is SQTIHQWPATLVQPVGSPLSLECTVEGTSNPNLYWYRQAAGRGLQLLFYSVGIGQISSEVPQNLSASRPQDRQFILSSKKLLLSDSGFYLCAWSPTTGWAEAFFGQGTRLTVV.

The CDR3 protein is CSARTGLPLSYNEQFF. For the CDR3, the DNA is TGCAGTGCTAGAACGGGACTCCCCCTATCCTACAATGAGCAGTTCTTC. This sequence joins TRBV20-1 and TRBJ2-1, with D possibly TRBD2 on 6 matching bases. V gave up 2 bases and J gave up 1 base, with 15 bases separating them. Looked up from germline, CDR1 is DFQATT and CDR2 is SNEGSKA (reference sequence). The CDR3 has 16 amino acids.

The genes are TRBV4-1 and TRBJ2-5; D might be TRBD2 (6 bases). This CDR3 has 16 amino acids. Germline V gene sequence: CDR1 MGHRA, CDR2 YSYEKL. Trimming shortened V by 3 bases and J by 2 bases, and 16 bases separated the two germline ends. The CDR3: CASSHDSGSKQETQYF. Here the CDR3 DNA reads TGCGCCAGCAGCCATGACTCCGGGAGCAAACAAGAGACCCAGTACTTC.

This clonotype turned up a few times. The rearrangement links TRBV10-3 to TRBJ1-1; no firm D call. V lost 3 bases and J 4 bases, leaving 9 bases between the germline ends. Per the germline V gene, CDR1 is ENHRY and CDR2 is SYGVKD. The CDR3 runs 13 residues. CDR3 bases: TGTGCCATCAGTGATTCGGGGTTCACTGAAGCTTTCTTT. It translates to CAISDSGFTEAFF.

This rearrangement joins TRBV6-1 to TRBJ2-5; D remains unclear. Germline-derived CDR1 and CDR2 are MNHNS and SASEGT. V was shortened by 7 bases and J by 5 bases, with 8 bases between the two germline ends. The CDR3 consists of 11 residues. The CDR3 sequence is CASTCVETQYF. The CDR3 coding sequence is TGTGCCAGCACCTGCGTGGAGACCCAGTACTTC.

The chain joins TRBV28 to TRBJ2-7, with D possibly TRBD2 on 5 matching bases. Germline V gene data show CDR1 as MDHEN and CDR2 as SYDVKM. The CDR3 length is 11 residues. V gave up 3 bases and J gave up 5 bases, with 5 bases separating them. DNA of the CDR3: TGTGCCAGCAGTTTGAGGGACGAGCAGTACTTC. Amino acids: CASSLRDEQYF.

This clonotype was seen a handful of times. The CDR3 is CAISEGGYYGYTF. The CDR3 DNA reads as TGTGCCATCAGTGAGGGCGGGTATTATGGCTACACCTTC. This rearrangement joins TRBV10-3 to TRBJ1-2; D uncertain. V was trimmed by 2 bases and J by 5 bases, leaving 9 bases between them. Germline V lookup: CDR1 ENHRY, CDR2 SYGVKD. CDR3 size: 13 residues.

CDR3 nucleotide sequence: TGTGCCACCAGCACCCCGGACGGTAGCTCCTACAATGAGCAGTTCTTC. It yields the protein CATSTPDGSSYNEQFF. The chain couples TRBV15 to TRBJ2-1; D is uncertain. V dropped 4 bases and J dropped 0 bases, with 13 bases sitting between them. The CDR3 length is 16 residues. CDR1 and CDR2 from the germline V gene are LNHNV and YYDKDF (reference sequence).

This CDR3 reads CASSVQGSTDTQYF. The DNA for the CDR3 is TGTGCCAGTAGTGTACAGGGTAGCACAGATACGCAGTATTTT. This sequence joins TRBV19 and TRBJ2-3; possibly TRBD1 for D (6 bases). V gave up 5 bases and J gave up 0 bases, with 9 bases separating them. Germline lookup yields CDR1 LNHDA and CDR2 SQIVND (reference sequence). The CDR3 contains 14 residues.

This chain uses TRBV6-2 or TRBV6-3 with TRBJ1-1; D is uncertain. Germline V gene lookup returns CDR1 MNHEY and CDR2 SVGEGT. V was trimmed by 1 base and J by 4 bases, leaving 4 bases between them. The length of the CDR3 is 12 residues. The CDR3 protein is CASSYWGTEAFF. CDR3 nucleotide sequence: TGTGCCAGCAGTTACTGGGGCACTGAAGCTTTCTTT.

The V call is TRBV28, the J call TRBJ2-5, with D possibly TRBD2 on 6 matching bases. There are 16 residues in the CDR3. The germline CDR1 and CDR2 sequences are MDHEN and SYDVKM. Deletions cut 2 bases from V and 2 bases from J, with 15 bases between. CDR3 in DNA: TGTGCCAGCAGTTTAGGTGGTAGCGGATTACAAGAGACCCAGTACTTC. Protein sequence: CASSLGGSGLQETQYF.

This clonotype was picked up a small number of times. This chain connects TRBV10-3 to TRBJ2-1; D ambiguous. The length of the CDR3 is 17 residues. V was shortened by 6 bases and J by 0 bases, with 18 bases between the two germline ends. The germline gives CDR1 ENHRY, CDR2 SYGVKD. This CDR3 reads CAISKASTVSSYNEQFF. In DNA form, the CDR3 reads TGTGCCATCAGCAAAGCCTCGACGGTGAGCTCCTACAATGAGCAGTTCTTC.

This sequence joins TRBV23-1 and TRBJ1-5; a weak D match, TRBD1 (5 bases). TRBV23-1 is flagged as an ORF with uncertain function. V gave up 0 bases and J gave up 5 bases, with 14 bases separating them. This CDR3 has 16 residues. The CDR3 spells CASSQSTQGGDQPQHF. The CDR3 bases are TGCGCCAGCAGTCAATCGACCCAGGGCGGAGATCAGCCCCAGCATTTT.

V gene TRBV27 combines with J gene TRBJ1-6; D unresolved. V lost 3 bases and J lost 3, with 6 bases in between. This CDR3 is built from 14 residues. Germline assignment: CDR1 MNHEY and CDR2 SMNVEV (reference sequence). The DNA for the CDR3 is TGTGCCAGCAGTTTCGGCAACTATAATTCACCCCTCCACTTT. Translating it yields CASSFGNYNSPLHF.

This rearrangement joins TRBV10-3 to TRBJ1-1, with 11 bases aligning to TRBD1. Per germline, CDR1 ENHRY and CDR2 SYGVKD. V was clipped by 4 bases and J by 1 base; unmatched bases: 8. CDR3 size: 17 residues. The CDR3 loop is CAISGLADRGPNTEAFF. Written as DNA, the CDR3 is TGTGCCATCAGTGGTCTCGCGGACAGGGGGCCGAACACTGAAGCTTTCTTT.

The gene calls are TRBV4-1 and TRBJ2-1, with TRBD2 identical over 9 bases. The CDR3 covers 14 residues. Losses at the gene ends were 5 bases for V and 5 bases for J; bases not matched to a gene: 4. Germline CDR1 and CDR2: MGHRA and YSYEKL. CDR3 region: CASSAGLANNEQFF. The CDR3 DNA reads as TGCGCCAGCAGCGCGGGACTAGCTAACAATGAGCAGTTCTTC.

V gene TRBV7-2 combines with J gene TRBJ2-3; D is possibly TRBD2 (5 bases). Trimming removed 6 bases from V and 4 bases from J, with 14 bases in between. The V gene's germline CDR1 is SGHTA and CDR2 FQGNSA. The CDR3 runs 14 residues. CDR3 sequence: CASSPLAFSDTQYF. The CDR3 DNA reads TGTGCCAGCAGTCCTCTAGCATTCTCAGATACGCAGTATTTT. The entire variable domain, with the rest obtained from reference TRBV7-2 and TRBJ2-3, is as follows: GAGVSQSPSNKVTEKGKDVELRCDPISGHTALYWYRQSLGQGLEFLIYFQGNSAPDKSGLPSDRFSAERTGGSVSTLTIQRTQQEDSAVYLCASSPLAFSDTQYFGPGTRLTVL.

This clonotype is a singleton in its sample. J is TRBJ2-7 and V is TRBV27; D gene uncertain. Germline V gene lookup returns CDR1 MNHEY and CDR2 SMNVEV (reference sequence). This CDR3 has 14 amino acids. Trimming removed 0 bases at V and 3 bases at J, with 9 bases between. CDR3 residues: CASSLSRQIYEQYF. Here the CDR3 DNA reads TGTGCCAGCAGTTTATCGAGGCAGATCTACGAGCAGTACTTC.

This chain uses TRBV4-1 with TRBJ1-1, with D possibly matching TRBD1 (6 bases). The CDR3 sequence is 15 residues long. With 1 base removed from V and 0 bases from J, the gap between germline ends came to 9 bases. Germline V gene sequence: CDR1 MGHRA, CDR2 YSYEKL. The CDR3 coding sequence is TGCGCCAGCAGCCAAGTTAGGGACATGAACACTGAAGCTTTCTTT. Translated: CASSQVRDMNTEAFF.

The chain recombines TRBV11-1 with TRBJ2-7, with a weak D call TRBD2 (7 bases). Trimming removed 5 bases from V and 2 bases from J, with 16 bases in between. The CDR3 consists of 15 residues. Germline-derived CDR1 and CDR2 are SGHAT and FQDESV (reference sequence). Written as DNA, the CDR3 is TGTGCCAGCAGCCGCGGGGGCTCGCGAACCTACGAGCAGTACTTC. Amino acids: CASSRGGSRTYEQYF.

The gene calls are TRBV5-1 and TRBJ2-1; D unresolved. Germline V gives CDR1 SGHRS, CDR2 YFSETQ. Between the trimmed V and J ends, which lost 4 bases and 5 bases, there was a span of 4 bases. CDR3 size: 11 residues. CDR3 amino acids: CASSHDNEQFF. CDR3 bases: TGCGCCAGCAGCCACGACAATGAGCAGTTCTTC.